These 16 T cell receptor beta chains came from one sample sequenced in a study of blood T cell repertoires in COVID-19. The assay was immunoSEQ multiplex PCR, and TCRdb's table has in-frame clones only and misses some. Of about 140,000 clones in the sample, 81% were seen once. The sequencing sample was made of peripheral blood. The source is a human donor in a cohort sampled during active COVID-19.

CDR3 protein: CASRKGTGTTQPQHF. The CDR3 DNA follows: TGTGCCAGCAGGAAGGGGACAGGGACGACTCAGCCCCAGCATTTT. The chain recombines TRBV27 with TRBJ1-5; 9 nucleotides align to TRBD1. Germline CDR1 reads MNHEY; CDR2 reads SMNVEV (reference sequence). The CDR3 extends over 15 amino acids. V was pared by 6 bases and J by 6 bases, with 9 bases of the junction left unmatched.

The chain has TRBV3-1 (or the pseudogene TRBV3-2) and TRBJ2-5, with D perhaps matching TRBD1 (6 bases). V dropped 4 bases and J dropped 5 bases, with 14 bases sitting between them. This CDR3 is 14 amino acids long. The germline V gene has CDR1 LGHDT and CDR2 YNNKEL (reference sequence). CDR3 in DNA: TGTGCCAGCAGCCTTGGGACAATTAGGGAGACCCAGTACTTC. Translated: CASSLGTIRETQYF.

This clone was seen a handful of times. The V and J genes are TRBV5-1 and TRBJ2-5; 11 bases match TRBD2. The germline CDR1 and CDR2 sequences are SGHRS and YFSETQ. This CDR3 has 17 residues. Losses at the gene ends were 0 bases for V and 4 bases for J; bases not matched to a gene: 8. For the CDR3, the DNA is TGCGCCAGCAGCTTGGGGAGGGCTAGCGGGAGGAGAGAGACCCAGTACTTC. This sequence encodes CASSLGRASGRRETQYF.

The chain combines TRBV21-1 with TRBJ2-1; the table's D call, TRBD2, was not checked against the DNA. TRBV21-1 is marked as a pseudogene. This CDR3 is 12 amino acids long. This chain's CDR3 is CASSSGENEQFF. The CDR3 coding sequence is TGTGCCAGCAGCAGCGGCGAGAATGAGCAGTTCTTC.

The chain combines TRBV2 with TRBJ2-3; possible D gene TRBD1, 5 bases. CDR1 and CDR2 (germline): SNHLY, FYNNEI. Trimming took off 3 bases at V and 0 bases at J, with 10 bases between the two ends. The CDR3 is 15 residues long. The CDR3 nucleotides read TGTGCCAGCAGTGAGGGCAGGGCTAGCACAGATACGCAGTATTTT. Amino acids: CASSEGRASTDTQYF.

This clone has just a few counts. The V and J genes are TRBV6-5 and TRBJ2-7, with TRBD1 matching 8 bases. The CDR3 runs to 15 residues. Germline CDR1 MNHEY, CDR2 SVGAGI. V lost 7 bases, J lost 0 bases, and 8 bases stayed unmatched. The CDR3 here is CASTLTGASSYEQYF. The DNA of the CDR3 is TGTGCCAGCACTCTGACAGGGGCGAGCTCCTACGAGCAGTACTTC.

The chain combines TRBV9 with TRBJ1-1; D is unclear. With 1 base removed from V and 0 bases from J, the gap between germline ends came to 4 bases. The CDR3 is made up of 13 amino acids. Germline V CDR1 and CDR2: SGDLS, YYNGEE. CDR3 sequence reads: CASSVQMNTEAFF. CDR3 bases: TGTGCCAGCAGCGTACAAATGAACACTGAAGCTTTCTTT.

V usage is TRBV19 and J usage is TRBJ2-2; the match to TRBD2 covers 7 bases. CDR1 is LNHDA and CDR2 is SQIVND in the germline V gene (reference sequence). V lost 7 bases, J lost 5 bases, and 7 bases stayed unmatched. The CDR3 contains 14 residues. CDR3 coding DNA: TGTGCCAGTACCGCGGGAGTGTGGACCGGGGAGCTGTTTTTT. This sequence encodes CASTAGVWTGELFF.

The rearrangement uses TRBV29-1 and TRBJ2-1; 8 positions match TRBD2. The CDR3 covers 21 residues. Germline V lookup: CDR1 SQVTM, CDR2 ANQGSEA. The CDR3 protein is CRGGAGGRGGEGLRSYNEQFF. Here the CDR3 DNA reads TGCCGGGGGGGGGCGGGGGGTCGGGGGGGGGAGGGCCTGAGGTCCTACAATGAGCAGTTCTTC.

The chain links TRBV3-1 (or the pseudogene TRBV3-2) to TRBJ2-7, with TRBD1 matching 7 bases. Germline V gives CDR1 LGHDT, CDR2 YNNKEL (reference sequence). V shed 3 bases, J shed 1 base, and the junction held 12 bases outside the gene matches. The CDR3 contains 17 residues. The CDR3: CASSHFTGTDVSYEQYF. Here the CDR3 DNA reads TGTGCCAGCAGCCATTTTACCGGGACAGACGTATCCTACGAGCAGTACTTC.

The chain is built from TRBV28 and TRBJ2-5; 9 nucleotides align to TRBD1. The germline CDR1 and CDR2 sequences are MDHEN and SYDVKM. The CDR3 sequence is 18 residues long. The ends lost 4 bases at V and 5 bases at J; junction bases unmatched: 17. The chain's CDR3 is CASSSPPYLQGARETQYF. DNA of the CDR3: TGTGCCAGCAGTTCCCCCCCCTACCTACAGGGGGCACGTGAGACCCAGTACTTC.

V is TRBV18 and J is TRBJ1-4, with TRBD1 identical over 8 bases. The CDR3 extends over 14 amino acids. The germline V gene has CDR1 KGHSH and CDR2 LQKENI. Trimming at V came to 4 bases and at J to 7 bases, leaving 5 bases not matched to a gene. CDR3: CASSRDRSIEKLFF. CDR3 coding DNA: TGTGCCAGCTCACGGGACAGGTCGATTGAAAAACTGTTTTTT.

Regarding this clone: The same CDR3 can be traced to other DNA sequences in this sample. The chain recombines TRBV6-2 or TRBV6-3 with TRBJ2-3; D gene ambiguous. Deletions cut 1 base from V and 6 bases from J, with 5 bases between. The CDR3 runs 12 residues. CDR1 MNHEY and CDR2 SVGEGT come from the germline V gene. The CDR3 DNA follows: TGTGCCAGCAGTTACTGGGCGGATACGCAGTATTTT. Translating gives CASSYWADTQYF.

This clone has just a few counts. V and J are TRBV27 and TRBJ1-5; 7 bases are shared with TRBD1. The trim removed 5 bases at V and 7 bases at J, leaving 8 bases unmatched. CDR1 and CDR2 from the germline V gene are MNHEY and SMNVEV (reference sequence). The CDR3 spans 14 residues. The CDR3 nucleotides are TGTGCCAGCAGTCCCGGGACAGTTGGGCAGCCCCAGCATTTT. This gives the protein CASSPGTVGQPQHF.

The chain carries TRBV10-3 and TRBJ2-7; D is possibly TRBD2 (6 bases). The V gene lost 0 bases and the J gene lost 1 base, with 10 bases spanning the gap. Germline assignment: CDR1 ENHRY and CDR2 SYGVKD. The CDR3 runs to 15 residues. Here the CDR3 reads CAISESAGRSYEQYF. CDR3 nucleotide sequence: TGTGCCATCAGTGAGTCGGCGGGACGGTCCTACGAGCAGTACTTC.

V and J are TRBV7-2 and TRBJ1-6, with 9 bases that match TRBD1. The germline gives CDR1 SGHTA, CDR2 FQGNSA. Trimming cost V 6 bases and J 4 bases; bases outside gene matches: 10. The CDR3 loop spans 17 amino acids. The CDR3 DNA follows: TGTGCCAGCAGAATCCGGGACAGGGCGAGTTATAATTCACCCCTCCACTTT. Its protein product is CASRIRDRASYNSPLHF.